This paragraph reports one TCR beta chain. Its antigen is currently unknown. V was clipped by 4 bases and J by 8 bases, with 12 bases between them. From germline, CDR1 is LNHDA and CDR2 SQIVND (reference sequence). This CDR3 is built from 13 residues. This sample was taken from a study of shared clonotypes between healthy human individuals. The repertoire was sequenced with immunoSEQ multiplex PCR; TCRdb's copy has only in-frame clones and lacks some. The sample yields roughly 760,000 clones, approximately 79% seen once. General study points: Naive CD4 clonotypes were shared across a handful of donors at 4.5% to 6.5%. Across subsets, estimated richness was generally greater for naive than for memory populations.

The chain employs TRBV19 and TRBJ2-1; D ambiguous. This clonotype originated in a woman aged 30 to 39 in good health. The sequenced sample was memory CD4+ T cells sorted from blood. Subset described: CD45RA-negative fraction. CDR3 in amino acids: CASSRSFGYEQFF. CDR3 DNA: TGTGCCAGTAGTAGGAGTTTCGGGTATGAGCAGTTCTTC.